Here is one T cell receptor beta chain with its context. Its antigen is unknown. Germline V gives CDR1 LGHDT, CDR2 YNNKEL (reference sequence). The CDR3 sequence is 14 residues long. The ends were cut back, 1 base at V and 10 bases at J, with 14 bases in the middle. Then a second PCR, running roughly 7 to 11 cycles, was carried out with a sample-barcoded 5' primer and a J-beta primer mix. TCRdb passed the 5' RACE reads through MiXCR, listing each CDR3 protein once. The data hold about 800,000 distinct CDR3 sequences, with nearly 60% observed a single time. The data are from a study of blood T cells in healthy people across ages. For the study at large: When template switching was applied, about one barcoded beta molecule was captured per two T cells.

Study conclusions and caveats: A roughly linear fall in TCR beta diversity per million T cells was seen with increasing age.

Isolation of PBMCs gave at least 6.5 million cells per sample. Every sample gave at least 5.5 micrograms of total RNA when it was extracted. The specimen sequenced was blood. This TCR derives from a man aged 25 to 45 in good health. The J gene is TRBJ2-1, the V gene TRBV3-1; D is ambiguous. The CDR3 sequence is CASSQGLSSDEQFF. CDR3 nucleotide sequence: TGTGCCAGCAGCCAAGGGCTATCTTCTGACGAGCAGTTCTTC.